The T cell receptor beta chain under discussion was sequenced for a study of OX40 agonist ivuxolimab in advanced cancers. Whole-study context: Participants, 82.7% male, averaged around 64 years of age, ranging from roughly 23 to 90. Prior anti-PD-1, anti-PD-L1 or anti-CTLA-4 therapy was allowed; less than 45% had some.

TCRdb keeps only in-frame clones here, not all; method: immunoSEQ multiplex PCR. The sample has approximately 61,000 clones, 70% to 90% seen once. This clone has just a few counts. The germline V and J ends were trimmed by 1 base and 3 bases, with 9 bases remaining between them. The CDR3 extends over 14 amino acids. The V gene's germline CDR1 is KGHSH and CDR2 LQKENI. The chain joins TRBV18 to TRBJ1-1; TRBD1 is a possible D gene (6 bases). This sequence originates from an adult with an advanced solid tumor such as melanoma, head and neck, liver or kidney cancer. The specimen was CD4+ or CD8+ T cells sorted from blood, collected in a trial of the OX40 agonist ivuxolimab. The CDR3 nucleotides are TGTGCCAGCTCACCACTCAGGACAGACACTGAAGCTTTCTTT. Protein sequence: CASSPLRTDTEAFF.